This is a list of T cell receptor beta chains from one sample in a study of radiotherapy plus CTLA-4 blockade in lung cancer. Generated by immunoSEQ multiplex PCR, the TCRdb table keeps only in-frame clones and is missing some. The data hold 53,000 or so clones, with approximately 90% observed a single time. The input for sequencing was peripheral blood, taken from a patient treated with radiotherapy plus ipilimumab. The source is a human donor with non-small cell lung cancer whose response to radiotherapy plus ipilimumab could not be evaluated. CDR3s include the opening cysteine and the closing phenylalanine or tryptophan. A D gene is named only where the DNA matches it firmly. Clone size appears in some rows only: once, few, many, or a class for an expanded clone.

cdr3_aa: CASSLAAFTNTEAFF; cdr3_nt: TGTGCCAGCAGCTTAGCGGCCTTTACGAACACTGAAGCTTTCTTT; v_call: TRBV7-9; d_call: NA; clone_size: NA; j_call: TRBJ1-1
cdr3_aa: CASSLGSGFGNQPQHF; cdr3_nt: TGTGCCAGCAGCTTAGGAAGCGGATTCGGAAATCAGCCCCAGCATTTT; v_call: TRBV7-2; d_call: NA; clone_size: NA; j_call: TRBJ1-5
cdr3_aa: CASKGGNQPQHF; cdr3_nt: TGTGCCAGCAAGGGGGGGAATCAGCCCCAGCATTTT; v_call: TRBV6-1; d_call: NA; clone_size: once; j_call: TRBJ1-5
cdr3_aa: CASSYPDTNTEAFF; cdr3_nt: TGTGCCAGCAGTTACCCCGACACGAACACTGAAGCTTTCTTT; v_call: TRBV6-6; d_call: NA; clone_size: NA; j_call: TRBJ1-1
cdr3_aa: CASNPRGGQAIGSPLHF; cdr3_nt: TGTGCCAGCAACCCTCGAGGGGGCCAGGCTATCGGCTCACCCCTCCACTTT; v_call: TRBV28; d_call: TRBD1; clone_size: NA; j_call: TRBJ1-6
cdr3_aa: CASSEVLALKGKNIQYF; cdr3_nt: TGTGCCAGCAGTGAGGTACTAGCCCTTAAGGGGAAAAACATTCAGTACTTC; v_call: TRBV6-4; d_call: NA; clone_size: NA; j_call: TRBJ2-4
cdr3_aa: CASSPRVVGGELFF; cdr3_nt: TGTGCCAGCAGCCCCCGAGTGGTCGGCGGGGAGCTGTTTTTT; v_call: TRBV7-8; d_call: NA; clone_size: NA; j_call: TRBJ2-2
cdr3_aa: CASSLNRQGASEQYF; cdr3_nt: TGTGCCAGCAGCTTAAACAGACAGGGGGCCAGCGAGCAGTACTTC; v_call: TRBV7-2; d_call: TRBD1; clone_size: NA; j_call: TRBJ2-7
cdr3_aa: CASSRNRDRAPNEQFF; cdr3_nt: TGTGCCAGCAGCCGCAACCGGGACAGGGCCCCCAATGAGCAGTTCTTC; v_call: TRBV7-9; d_call: TRBD1; clone_size: NA; j_call: TRBJ2-1
cdr3_aa: CASSPRVQNQPQHF; cdr3_nt: TGTGCCAGCAGTCCCCGGGTTCAGAATCAGCCCCAGCATTTT; v_call: TRBV28; d_call: NA; clone_size: NA; j_call: TRBJ1-5
cdr3_aa: CASSFQGGLTDTQYF; cdr3_nt: TGTGCCAGCAGCTTCCAGGGAGGGCTAACAGATACGCAGTATTTT; v_call: TRBV7-2; d_call: TRBD2; clone_size: NA; j_call: TRBJ2-3
cdr3_aa: CASSLAEGQPYEQYF; cdr3_nt: TGCGCCAGCAGCTTGGCCGAGGGACAACCCTACGAGCAGTACTTC; v_call: TRBV5-1; d_call: NA; clone_size: NA; j_call: TRBJ2-7
cdr3_aa: CASSFPTGANYGYTF; cdr3_nt: TGTGCCAGCAGTTTTCCGACGGGAGCTAACTATGGCTACACCTTC; v_call: TRBV28; d_call: NA; clone_size: NA; j_call: TRBJ1-2
cdr3_aa: CASSPVASSYEQYF; cdr3_nt: TGTGCCAGCTCACCAGTGGCTAGCAGCTACGAGCAGTACTTC; v_call: TRBV18; d_call: NA; clone_size: NA; j_call: TRBJ2-7
cdr3_aa: CASSEGAQGVEAFF; cdr3_nt: TGTGCCAGCAGTGAGGGGGCCCAGGGGGTTGAAGCTTTCTTT; v_call: TRBV6-1; d_call: TRBD1; clone_size: NA; j_call: TRBJ1-1
cdr3_aa: CASSPIGQLSGNTIYF; cdr3_nt: TGTGCCAGCAGCCCAATCGGACAGCTCTCTGGAAACACCATATATTTT; v_call: TRBV7-2; d_call: NA; clone_size: NA; j_call: TRBJ1-3
cdr3_aa: CASMGRGETQYF; cdr3_nt: TGTGCCAGCATGGGCCGGGGGGAGACCCAGTACTTC; v_call: TRBV2; d_call: NA; clone_size: NA; j_call: TRBJ2-5
cdr3_aa: CASSIGDRVHPSGYTF; cdr3_nt: TGTGCCAGTAGTATAGGGGACAGGGTTCATCCGAGTGGCTACACCTTC; v_call: TRBV19; d_call: TRBD1; clone_size: NA; j_call: TRBJ1-2
cdr3_aa: CASSLISVGSDYGYTF; cdr3_nt: TGTGCCAGCAGCTTAATCTCCGTCGGGTCCGACTATGGCTACACCTTC; v_call: TRBV7-8; d_call: NA; clone_size: NA; j_call: TRBJ1-2
cdr3_aa: CASSHGRALSGELFF; cdr3_nt: TGTGCCAGCAGCCACGGGAGGGCCCTCTCCGGGGAGCTGTTTTTT; v_call: TRBV5-8; d_call: TRBD2; clone_size: NA; j_call: TRBJ2-2
cdr3_aa: CASSRNYEQYF; cdr3_nt: TGTGCCAGCAGCCGTAACTACGAGCAGTACTTC; v_call: TRBV7-2; d_call: NA; clone_size: NA; j_call: TRBJ2-7
cdr3_aa: CASSGRALTDTQYF; cdr3_nt: TGTGCCAGCAGCGGCAGGGCTTTGACAGATACGCAGTATTTT; v_call: TRBV6-1; d_call: NA; clone_size: once; j_call: TRBJ2-3
cdr3_aa: CASSVAPGNYGYTF; cdr3_nt: TGTGCCAGCAGCGTAGCTCCGGGGAACTATGGCTACACCTTC; v_call: TRBV9; d_call: NA; clone_size: NA; j_call: TRBJ1-2
cdr3_aa: CASSSTGGGYTF; cdr3_nt: TGTGCCAGCAGCTCCACAGGGGGCGGCTACACCTTC; v_call: TRBV27; d_call: TRBD1; clone_size: NA; j_call: TRBJ1-2
cdr3_aa: CASSLGGQGLGNEQFF; cdr3_nt: TGTGCCAGCAGCTTAGGAGGACAGGGGCTGGGCAATGAGCAGTTCTTC; v_call: TRBV7-9; d_call: TRBD1; clone_size: NA; j_call: TRBJ2-1